These T cell receptor beta chains were read from a single sample in a study of Ad26.COV2.S vaccination and SARS-CoV-2 variants. TCRdb's copy holds only in-frame clones and misses some; the assay was immunoSEQ multiplex PCR. The sample has around 370,000 clones, around 92% seen once; the top ten hold under 5%. Sequenced material: peripheral blood, taken after recovery from COVID-19. The receptor source for this set is a human donor who had recovered from COVID-19. Both conserved end residues are part of each CDR3. D genes are given only for firm matches. The size field is filled for only some rows; it gives once, few, many or a size class.

J gene,clone size,D gene,V gene,CDR3 DNA,CDR3 protein
TRBJ2-1,-,-,TRBV6-2/TRBV6-3,TGTGCCAGCAGCCAAAGGCTCGCCTACAATGAGCAGTTCTTC,CASSQRLAYNEQFF
TRBJ2-7,once,TRBD1,TRBV12-3/TRBV12-4,TGTGCCAGCACCGCAGGGGGCTCCGAGCAGTACTTC,CASTAGGSEQYF
TRBJ2-1,-,-,TRBV15,TGTGCCACCAGCAGAGTCGAACAGATTTACAATGAGCAGTTCTTC,CATSRVEQIYNEQFF
TRBJ2-5,-,-,TRBV24-1,TGTGCCACCAGTGATTTGCGCACGCGGGCCCCGGACCCCCGGGAGACCCAGTACTTC,CATSDLRTRAPDPRETQYF
TRBJ2-7,once,-,TRBV19,TGTGCCAGTAGTGAGAGCGCCGGGACACCGATCTCCTACGAGCAGTACTTC,CASSESAGTPISYEQYF
TRBJ1-1,-,TRBD1,TRBV2,TGTGCCAGCACCGTGGACAGGTCTGAAGCTTTCTTT,CASTVDRSEAFF
TRBJ2-7,-,TRBD1,TRBV15,TGTGCCACCAGCGACAGGGGGGACGAGCAGTACTTC,CATSDRGDEQYF
TRBJ1-1,-,-,TRBV7-3,TGTGCCAGCAGCGGCCGGGGAAACGGTGAAGCTTTCTTT,CASSGRGNGEAFF
TRBJ2-3,-,-,TRBV27,TGTGCCAGCAGTCTGGGGGGCACAGATACGCAGTATTTT,CASSLGGTDTQYF
TRBJ1-5,few,-,TRBV19,TGTGCCAGTAGTTTTTCCCCAGCAGGGGATCAGCCCCAGCATTTT,CASSFSPAGDQPQHF
TRBJ2-2,few,-,TRBV6-6,TGTGCCAGCACCGACGTAGCTACCTTGAACACCGGGGAGCTGTTTTTT,CASTDVATLNTGELFF
TRBJ2-3,-,TRBD2,TRBV6-2/TRBV6-3,TGTGCCAGCAGCCCTCTAGCGGGGGGGAGGCCAGATACGCAGTATTTT,CASSPLAGGRPDTQYF
TRBJ2-1,-,TRBD2,TRBV13,TGTGCCAGCAGCCTCGGGACTAGCGGGTACAATGAGCAGTTCTTC,CASSLGTSGYNEQFF
TRBJ2-7,-,-,TRBV12-5,TGTGCTAGTGGCCCGGACTACGAGCAGTACTTC,CASGPDYEQYF
TRBJ1-1,once,-,TRBV10-2,TGCGCCAGCAGTGACGGGCCTGCCTTCATGAACACTGAAGCTTTCTTT,CASSDGPAFMNTEAFF
TRBJ1-1,-,-,TRBV5-4,TGTGCCAGCAGCCTAAGGGGGAACACTGAAGCTTTCTTT,CASSLRGNTEAFF
TRBJ2-1,once,TRBD2,TRBV5-5,TGTGCCAGCAGCACGGACGGAAGCGGGGGGGCCGTTGAGCAGTTCTTC,CASSTDGSGGAVEQFF
TRBJ2-7,-,TRBD2,TRBV6-1,TGTGCCAGCAGTGCGTGGACTAGCGGGGACGGCTACGAGCAGTACTTC,CASSAWTSGDGYEQYF